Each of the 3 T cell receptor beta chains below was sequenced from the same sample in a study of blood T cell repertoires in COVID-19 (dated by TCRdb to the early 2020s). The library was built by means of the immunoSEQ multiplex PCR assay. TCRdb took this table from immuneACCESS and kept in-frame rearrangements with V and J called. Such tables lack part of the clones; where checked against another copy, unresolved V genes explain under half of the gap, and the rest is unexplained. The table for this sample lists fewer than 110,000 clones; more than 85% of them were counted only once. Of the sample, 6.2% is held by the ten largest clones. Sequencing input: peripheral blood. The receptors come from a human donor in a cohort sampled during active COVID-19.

The CDR3 here is CASKGQPGNEKLFF. CDR3 bases: TGTGCCAGCAAGGGACAACCAGGGAACGAAAAACTGTTTTTT. The chain is built from TRBV6-6 and TRBJ1-4, with D maybe TRBD1 (6 bases). Germline V gene data show CDR1 as MNHNY and CDR2 as SVGAGI (reference sequence). Trimming cost V 7 bases and J 8 bases, with 17 bases left between them. CDR3 length equals 14 residues.

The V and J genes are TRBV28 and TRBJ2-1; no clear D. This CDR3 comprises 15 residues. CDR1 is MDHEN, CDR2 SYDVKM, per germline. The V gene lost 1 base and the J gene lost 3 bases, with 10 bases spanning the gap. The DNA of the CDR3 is TGTGCCAGCAGTTTATTTCCCGACAACTACAATGAGCAGTTCTTC. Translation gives CASSLFPDNYNEQFF. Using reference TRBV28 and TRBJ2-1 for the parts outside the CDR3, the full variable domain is DVKVTQSSRYLVKRTGEKVFLECVQDMDHENMFWYRQDPGLGLRLIYFSYDVKMKEKGDIPEGYSVSREKKERFSLILESASTNQTSMYLCASSLFPDNYNEQFFGPGTRLTVL.

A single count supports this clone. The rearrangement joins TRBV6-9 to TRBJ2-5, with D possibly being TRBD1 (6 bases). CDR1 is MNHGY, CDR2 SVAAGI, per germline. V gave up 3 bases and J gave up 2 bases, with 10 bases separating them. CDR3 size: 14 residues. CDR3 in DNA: TGTGCCAGCAGTTACAGCAGGGGTCAAGAGACCCAGTACTTC. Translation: CASSYSRGQETQYF.